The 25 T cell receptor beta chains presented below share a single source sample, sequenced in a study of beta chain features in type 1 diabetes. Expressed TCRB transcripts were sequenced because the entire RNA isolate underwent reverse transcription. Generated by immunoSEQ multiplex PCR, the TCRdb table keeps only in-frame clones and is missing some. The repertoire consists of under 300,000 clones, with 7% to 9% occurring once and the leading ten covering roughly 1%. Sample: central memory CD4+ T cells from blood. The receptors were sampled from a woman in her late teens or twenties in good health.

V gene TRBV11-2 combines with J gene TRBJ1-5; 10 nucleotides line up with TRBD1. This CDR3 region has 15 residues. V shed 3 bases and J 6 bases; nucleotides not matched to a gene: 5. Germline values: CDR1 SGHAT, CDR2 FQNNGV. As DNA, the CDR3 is TGTGCCAGCAGCTTCGGGACAGGGGATTTTCAGCCCCAGCATTTT. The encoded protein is CASSFGTGDFQPQHF.

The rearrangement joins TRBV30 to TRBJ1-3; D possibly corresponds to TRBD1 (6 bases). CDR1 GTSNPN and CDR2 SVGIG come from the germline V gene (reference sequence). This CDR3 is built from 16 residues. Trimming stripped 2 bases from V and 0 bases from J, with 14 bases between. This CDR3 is CAWSPRTASSGNTIYF. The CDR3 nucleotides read TGTGCCTGGAGTCCCCGGACAGCAAGCTCTGGAAACACCATATATTTT.

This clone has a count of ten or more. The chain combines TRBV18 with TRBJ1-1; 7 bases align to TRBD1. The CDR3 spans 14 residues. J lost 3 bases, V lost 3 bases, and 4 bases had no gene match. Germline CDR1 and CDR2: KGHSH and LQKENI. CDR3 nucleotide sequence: TGTGCCAGCTCACCGGGACAGCGATACACTGAAGCTTTCTTT. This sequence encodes CASSPGQRYTEAFF.

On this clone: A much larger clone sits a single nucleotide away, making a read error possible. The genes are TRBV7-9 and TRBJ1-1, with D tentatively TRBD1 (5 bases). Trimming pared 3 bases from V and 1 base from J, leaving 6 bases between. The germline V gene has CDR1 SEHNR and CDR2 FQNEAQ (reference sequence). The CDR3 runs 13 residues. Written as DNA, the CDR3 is TGTGCCAGCAGCTTGACAGAGAACACTGAAGCTTTCTTT. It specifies CASSLTENTEAFF.

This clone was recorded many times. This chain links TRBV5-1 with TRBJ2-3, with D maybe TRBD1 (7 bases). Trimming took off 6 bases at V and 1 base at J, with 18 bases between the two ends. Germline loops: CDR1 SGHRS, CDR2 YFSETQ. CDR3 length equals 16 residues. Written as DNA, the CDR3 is TGCGCCAGCACCTCGGGGGACAGTGGACGCACAGATACGCAGTATTTT. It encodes CASTSGDSGRTDTQYF.

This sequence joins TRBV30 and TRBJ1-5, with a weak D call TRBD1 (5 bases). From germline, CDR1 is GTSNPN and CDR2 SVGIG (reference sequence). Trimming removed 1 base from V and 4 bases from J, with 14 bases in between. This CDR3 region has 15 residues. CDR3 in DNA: TGTGCCTGGAGTGCTACAAGGCAGGGAAATCAGCCCCAGCATTTT. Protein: CAWSATRQGNQPQHF.

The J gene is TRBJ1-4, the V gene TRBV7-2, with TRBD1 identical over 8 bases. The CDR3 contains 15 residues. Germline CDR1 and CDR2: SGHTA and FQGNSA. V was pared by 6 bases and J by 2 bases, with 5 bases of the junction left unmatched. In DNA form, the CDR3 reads TGTGCCAGCAGGTCAACAGGGGGGACTAATGAAAAACTGTTTTTT. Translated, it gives CASRSTGGTNEKLFF.

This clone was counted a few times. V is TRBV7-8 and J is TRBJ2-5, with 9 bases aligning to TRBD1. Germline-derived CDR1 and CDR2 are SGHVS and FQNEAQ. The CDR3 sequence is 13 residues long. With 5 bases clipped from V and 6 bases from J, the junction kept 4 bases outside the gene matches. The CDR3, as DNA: TGTGCCAGCAGCAGCGGACAGGGGAAGACCCAGTACTTC. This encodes CASSSGQGKTQYF. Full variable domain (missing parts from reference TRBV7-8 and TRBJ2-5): GAGVSQSPRYKVAKRGQDVALRCDPISGHVSLFWYQQALGQGPEFLTYFQNEAQLDKSGLPSDRFFAERPEGSVSTLKIQRTQQEDSAVYLCASSSGQGKTQYFGPGTRLLVL.

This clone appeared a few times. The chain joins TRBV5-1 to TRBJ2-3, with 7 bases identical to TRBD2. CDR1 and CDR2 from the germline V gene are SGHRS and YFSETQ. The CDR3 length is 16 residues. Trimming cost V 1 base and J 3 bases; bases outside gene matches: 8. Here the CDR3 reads CASSLIGGSRTDTQYF. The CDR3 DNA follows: TGCGCCAGCAGCTTGATCGGCGGGAGTCGTACAGATACGCAGTATTTT.

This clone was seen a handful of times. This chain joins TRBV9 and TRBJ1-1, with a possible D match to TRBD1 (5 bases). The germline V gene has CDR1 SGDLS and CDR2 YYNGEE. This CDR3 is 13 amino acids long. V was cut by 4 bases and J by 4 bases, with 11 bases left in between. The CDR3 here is CASSQGLVTEAFF. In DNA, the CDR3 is TGTGCCAGCAGCCAGGGTTTGGTCACTGAAGCTTTCTTT.

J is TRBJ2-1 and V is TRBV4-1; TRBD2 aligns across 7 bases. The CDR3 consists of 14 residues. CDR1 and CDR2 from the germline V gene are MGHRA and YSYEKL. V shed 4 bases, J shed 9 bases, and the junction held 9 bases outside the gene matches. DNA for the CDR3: TGCGCCAGCAGCCGATTAGGGACTATAGGTGAGCAGTTCTTC. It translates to CASSRLGTIGEQFF.

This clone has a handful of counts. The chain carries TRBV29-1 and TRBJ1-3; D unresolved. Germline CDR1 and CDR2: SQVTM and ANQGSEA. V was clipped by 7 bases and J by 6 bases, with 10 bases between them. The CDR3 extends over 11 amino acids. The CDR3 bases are TGCAGCGCCGAAGATAAAAACACCATATATTTT. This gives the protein CSAEDKNTIYF. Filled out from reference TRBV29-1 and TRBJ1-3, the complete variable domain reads SAVISQKPSRDICQRGTSLTIQCQVDSQVTMMFWYRQQPGQSLTLIATANQGSEATYESGFVIDKFPISRPNLTFSTLTVSNMSPEDSSIYLCSAEDKNTIYFGEGSWLTVV.

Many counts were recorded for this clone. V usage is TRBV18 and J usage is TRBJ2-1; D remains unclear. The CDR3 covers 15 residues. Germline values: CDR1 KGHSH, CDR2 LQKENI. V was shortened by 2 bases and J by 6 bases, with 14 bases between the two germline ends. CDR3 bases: TGTGCCAGCTCACCAACGGTAGCAAGAGGCAATGAGCAGTTCTTC. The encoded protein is CASSPTVARGNEQFF.

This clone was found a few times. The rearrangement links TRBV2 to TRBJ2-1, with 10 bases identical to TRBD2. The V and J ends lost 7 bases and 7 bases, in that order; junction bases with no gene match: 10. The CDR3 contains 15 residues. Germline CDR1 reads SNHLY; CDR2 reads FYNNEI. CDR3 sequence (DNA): TGTGCCAGCACCGGAACCTCTAGCGGGAGTAATGAGCAGTTCTTC. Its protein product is CASTGTSSGSNEQFF.

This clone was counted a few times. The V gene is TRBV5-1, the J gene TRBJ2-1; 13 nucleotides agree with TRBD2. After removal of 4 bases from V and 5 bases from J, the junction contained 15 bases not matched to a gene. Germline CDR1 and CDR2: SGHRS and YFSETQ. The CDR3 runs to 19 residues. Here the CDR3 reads CASSARTSGGPQLNNEQFF. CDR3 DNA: TGCGCCAGCAGCGCCCGGACTAGCGGGGGACCCCAGTTGAACAATGAGCAGTTCTTC.

In nucleotides, the CDR3 is TGCGCCAGCAGCCAAGAGAGATTCGGGCAGCCCCAGCATTTT. Its translation: CASSQERFGQPQHF. This rearrangement joins TRBV4-3 to TRBJ1-5; D not resolved. Trimming removed 0 bases from V and 7 bases from J, with 10 bases in between. Germline loops: CDR1 LGHNA, CDR2 YSLEER. CDR3 length equals 14 residues.

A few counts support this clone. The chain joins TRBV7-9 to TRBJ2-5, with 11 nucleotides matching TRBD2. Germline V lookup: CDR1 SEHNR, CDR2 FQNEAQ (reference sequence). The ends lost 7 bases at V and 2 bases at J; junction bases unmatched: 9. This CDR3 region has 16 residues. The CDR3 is CASTRRLAGTQETQYF. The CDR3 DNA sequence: TGTGCCAGCACCCGCCGACTAGCGGGAACGCAAGAGACCCAGTACTTC.

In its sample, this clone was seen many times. The CDR3: CASTRQGAEAFF. CDR3 in DNA: TGTGCCAGCACTAGACAGGGTGCTGAAGCTTTCTTT. V gene TRBV2 combines with J gene TRBJ1-1; TRBD1 agrees at 7 bases. Trimming removed 7 bases from V and 6 bases from J; junction bases left unmatched: 5. This CDR3 is 12 amino acids long. Per germline, CDR1 SNHLY and CDR2 FYNNEI.

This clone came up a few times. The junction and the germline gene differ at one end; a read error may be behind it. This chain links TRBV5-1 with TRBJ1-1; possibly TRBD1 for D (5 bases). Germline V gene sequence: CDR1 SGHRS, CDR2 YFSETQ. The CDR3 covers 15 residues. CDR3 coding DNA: TGCGCCAGCAGCTTGGCCGGCGAGGGGAACGCTGAAGCTTTCTTT. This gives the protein CASSLAGEGNAEAFF.

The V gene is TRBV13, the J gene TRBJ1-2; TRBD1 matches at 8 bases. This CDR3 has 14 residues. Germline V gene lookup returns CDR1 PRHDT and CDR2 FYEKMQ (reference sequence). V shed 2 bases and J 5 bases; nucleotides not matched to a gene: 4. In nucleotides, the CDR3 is TGTGCCAGCAGCTTAAGTACAGGGGGTTATGGCTACACCTTC. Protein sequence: CASSLSTGGYGYTF. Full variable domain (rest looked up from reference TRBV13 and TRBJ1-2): AAGVIQSPRHLIKEKRETATLKCYPIPRHDTVYWYQQGPGQDPQFLISFYEKMQSDKGSIPDRFSAQQFSDYHSELNMSSLELGDSALYFCASSLSTGGYGYTFGSGTRLTVV.

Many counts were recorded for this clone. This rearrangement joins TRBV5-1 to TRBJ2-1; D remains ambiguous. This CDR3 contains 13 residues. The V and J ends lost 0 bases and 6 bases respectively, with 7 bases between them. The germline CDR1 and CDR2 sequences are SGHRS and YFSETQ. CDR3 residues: CASSLGFLNEQFF. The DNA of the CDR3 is TGCGCCAGCAGCTTGGGTTTCCTCAATGAGCAGTTCTTC.

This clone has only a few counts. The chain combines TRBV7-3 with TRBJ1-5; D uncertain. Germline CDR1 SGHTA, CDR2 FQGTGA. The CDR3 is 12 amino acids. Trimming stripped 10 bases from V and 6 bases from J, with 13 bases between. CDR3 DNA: TGTGCCACCTCCTCCGAGGGTCAGCCCCAGCATTTT. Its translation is CATSSEGQPQHF.

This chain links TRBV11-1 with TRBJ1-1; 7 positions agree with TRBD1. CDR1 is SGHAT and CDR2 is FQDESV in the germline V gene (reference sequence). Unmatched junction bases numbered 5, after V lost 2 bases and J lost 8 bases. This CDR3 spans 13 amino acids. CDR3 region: CASSLLGQIEAFF. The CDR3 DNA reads TGTGCCAGCAGCTTATTGGGACAGATCGAAGCTTTCTTT.

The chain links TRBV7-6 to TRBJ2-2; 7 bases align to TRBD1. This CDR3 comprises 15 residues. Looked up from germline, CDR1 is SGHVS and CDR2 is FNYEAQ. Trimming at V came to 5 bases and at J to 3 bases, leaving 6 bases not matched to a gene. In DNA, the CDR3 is TGTGCCAGCAGCGTACTTACAGGGGACACCGGGGAGCTGTTTTTT. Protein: CASSVLTGDTGELFF. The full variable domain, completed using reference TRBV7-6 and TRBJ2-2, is GAGVSQSPRYKVTKRGQDVALRCDPISGHVSLYWYRQALGQGPEFLTYFNYEAQQDKSGLPNDRFSAERPEGSISTLTIQRTEQRDSAMYRCASSVLTGDTGELFFGEGSRLTVL.

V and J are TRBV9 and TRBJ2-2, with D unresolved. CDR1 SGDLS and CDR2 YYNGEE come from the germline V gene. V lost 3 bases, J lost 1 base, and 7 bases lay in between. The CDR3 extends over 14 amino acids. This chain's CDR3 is CASSANVNTGELFF. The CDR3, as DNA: TGTGCCAGCAGCGCTAATGTGAACACCGGGGAGCTGTTTTTT.